The sample holds one count of the clone carrying this T cell receptor beta chain. Antigen: not known. These data come from a study of cytomegalovirus exposure and HLA in healthy donors. Study results and caveats: Segments of the TCR beta V type were, in most cases, productive about 90% or about 30% of the time in an earlier analysis. A missense variant in DCLRE1C was later tied to TCR beta V- and J-gene trimming.

This PCR relied on a set of 60 Vbeta primers and 13 Jbeta primers. TCRdb's table, derived via immunoSEQ multiplex PCR, lists solely in-frame clones and lacks some. The sample lists approximately 140,000 clones; approximately 70% were seen once. The origin of this receptor is a woman between 18 and 30 years old in good health and CMV-seronegative. Sequencing input: PBMCs.

CDR3 in amino acids: CASSFRDRANTEAFF. The CDR3 DNA is TGTGCCAGCAGCTTCCGGGACAGGGCGAACACTGAAGCTTTCTTT. The gene calls are TRBV5-6 and TRBJ1-1, with TRBD1 identical over 9 bases. V lost 2 bases and J lost 1; bases outside the gene matches: 3. CDR3 length: 15 amino acids. Germline V gene data show CDR1 as SGHDT and CDR2 as YYEEEE.